A selection of T cell receptor beta chains follows, all from one sample in a study of blood T cell repertoires in COVID-19. This table comes from immunoSEQ multiplex PCR, and its TCRdb copy is limited to in-frame clones, with some not included. The sample gives fewer than 350,000 clones, roughly 87% of which show up once; roughly 9.9% is in the top ten. Sequencing was carried out using peripheral blood. These receptors came from a man aged 30 to 45 with COVID-19, enrolled during active disease. Each CDR3 is given with its conserved first and last residue. The order of the fields is V gene, D gene, clone size, J gene, CDR3 DNA, CDR3 protein. The D gene is left open where the match is weak. The size entry is marked missing in some rows and otherwise reads once, few, many or a size class.

V: TRBV4-2; D: TRBD2; size: -; J: TRBJ2-7; DNA: TGTGCCAGCAGCCAAGATCAACTAGCGGCCTACGAGCAGTACTTC; CDR3: CASSQDQLAAYEQYF
V: TRBV28; D: -; size: -; J: TRBJ2-1; DNA: TGTGCCAGCAGTTTATATCCGGGAACCTACAATGAGCAGTTCTTC; CDR3: CASSLYPGTYNEQFF
V: TRBV29-1; D: TRBD1; size: -; J: TRBJ2-1; DNA: TGCAGCTACGACAGGGGCTCCTACAATGAGCAGTTCTTC; CDR3: CSYDRGSYNEQFF
V: TRBV19; D: -; size: -; J: TRBJ1-1; DNA: TGTGCCAGTAGTAAGGGGTACATCATGAACACTGAAGCTTTCTTT; CDR3: CASSKGYIMNTEAFF
V: TRBV10-3; D: TRBD1; size: -; J: TRBJ2-3; DNA: TGTGCCATCAGTGAGATCGGCTCAGGACAGGGTCGGAATACGCAGTATTTT; CDR3: CAISEIGSGQGRNTQYF
V: TRBV5-1; D: -; size: once; J: TRBJ1-5; DNA: TGCGCCAGCAGCTTGGGAGGTAGCAATCAGCCCCAGCATTTT; CDR3: CASSLGGSNQPQHF
V: TRBV25-1; D: -; size: -; J: TRBJ2-7; DNA: TGTGCCAGCAGTGAATTTCGGGACATCTCCGAGCAGTACTTC; CDR3: CASSEFRDISEQYF
V: TRBV5-1; D: -; size: -; J: TRBJ2-3; DNA: TGCGCCAGCAGCTTGGCCGGCGGTTCAGATACGCAGTATTTT; CDR3: CASSLAGGSDTQYF
V: TRBV7-2; D: -; size: -; J: TRBJ2-5; DNA: TGTGCCAGCAGCTCCGGGACACCCTTCCAAGGGACCCAGTACTTC; CDR3: CASSSGTPFQGTQYF
V: TRBV2; D: -; size: -; J: TRBJ1-1; DNA: TGTGCCAGCAGTGATCGGGTCTATGCAGCCATGAACACTGAAGCTTTCTTT; CDR3: CASSDRVYAAMNTEAFF
V: TRBV6-5; D: -; size: -; J: TRBJ1-1; DNA: TGTGCCAGCACCATACAAGACGGGGGGTACACTGAAGCTTTCTTT; CDR3: CASTIQDGGYTEAFF
V: TRBV5-6; D: -; size: few; J: TRBJ2-3; DNA: TGTGCCAGCAGATCACTCGATACGCAGTATTTT; CDR3: CASRSLDTQYF
V: TRBV10-3; D: TRBD1; size: -; J: TRBJ1-2; DNA: TGTGCCATCAGTCTTCAAGTCCGGGACAGGGTTGGTGGCTACACCTTC; CDR3: CAISLQVRDRVGGYTF
V: TRBV28; D: -; size: -; J: TRBJ2-7; DNA: TGTGCCAGCCAAACCTTCCTAGCGAGAGGGGTCGAGCAGTACTTC; CDR3: CASQTFLARGVEQYF
V: TRBV3-1/TRBV3-2; D: -; size: -; J: TRBJ2-4; DNA: TGTGCCAGCAGCCAAGGTCCCCTAGCCAAAAACATTCAGTACTTC; CDR3: CASSQGPLAKNIQYF
V: TRBV7-9; D: TRBD2; size: many; J: TRBJ2-7; DNA: TGTGCCAGCAGCTCCCCGCGGGGGGCGGCCTACGAGCAGTACTTC; CDR3: CASSSPRGAAYEQYF
V: TRBV15; D: TRBD2; size: -; J: TRBJ2-1; DNA: TGTGCCACCAGCAGAGCGGCTAGCGGGAAAGATAGTGAGCAGTTCTTC; CDR3: CATSRAASGKDSEQFF
V: TRBV7-9; D: -; size: few; J: TRBJ2-3; DNA: TGTGCCAGCAGCTTATTTACAAGAGATACGCAGTATTTT; CDR3: CASSLFTRDTQYF
V: TRBV19; D: TRBD1; size: -; J: TRBJ1-2; DNA: TGTGCCAGTAGTATAGGAGGGACAGGGGACTATGGCTACACCTTC; CDR3: CASSIGGTGDYGYTF
V: TRBV4-1; D: TRBD1; size: -; J: TRBJ2-7; DNA: TGCGCCAGCAGCCAAGTCCCCGGGACAGGGGACGAGCAGTACTTC; CDR3: CASSQVPGTGDEQYF
V: TRBV11-2; D: TRBD1; size: -; J: TRBJ2-1; DNA: TGTGCCAGCAGCACATCGGACAGGGCTCCCGATGAGCAGTTCTTC; CDR3: CASSTSDRAPDEQFF
V: TRBV27; D: -; size: once; J: TRBJ1-2; DNA: TGTGCCAGCAGTGCGGTACCGGGGGGAAGGTTAGCTAACTATGGCTACACCTTC; CDR3: CASSAVPGGRLANYGYTF
V: TRBV7-2; D: -; size: -; J: TRBJ2-7; DNA: TGTGCCAGCAGCTTAGAAGGAGGACCCGACGAGCAGTACTTC; CDR3: CASSLEGGPDEQYF
V: TRBV19; D: -; size: once; J: TRBJ1-5; DNA: TGTGCCAGTAGTATCACAGTCAATCAGCCCCAGCATTTT; CDR3: CASSITVNQPQHF
V: TRBV24-1; D: -; size: -; J: TRBJ2-7; DNA: TGTGCCACACACCCGGGGTGGAGCAGCCACCAAATTAACTACGAGCAGTACTTC; CDR3: CATHPGWSSHQINYEQYF
V: TRBV5-1; D: -; size: -; J: TRBJ2-7; DNA: TGCGCCAGCAGCCCAAGCGGGCAGGGCTCCTACGAGCAGTACTTC; CDR3: CASSPSGQGSYEQYF
V: TRBV6-5; D: -; size: -; J: TRBJ1-3; DNA: TGTGCCACCTCATTGAGCTCTGGAAACACCATATATTTT; CDR3: CATSLSSGNTIYF
V: TRBV27; D: -; size: few; J: TRBJ1-6; DNA: TGTGCCAGCAGTTTGGACAGAAATTCACCCCTCCACTTT; CDR3: CASSLDRNSPLHF
V: TRBV23-1; D: TRBD1; size: -; J: TRBJ1-2; DNA: TGCGCCAGCAAACAACAGGGGGGAAAGGGTGGCTACACCTTC; CDR3: CASKQQGGKGGYTF
V: TRBV24-1; D: TRBD2; size: -; J: TRBJ2-3; DNA: TGTGCCACGGCACCACGCTTCTCTAGCGGGGGAATAATGGCAGATACGCAGTATTTT; CDR3: CATAPRFSSGGIMADTQYF
V: TRBV11-1; D: -; size: -; J: TRBJ2-5; DNA: TGTGCCAGCAGCCGGTTCCGACAGTACGAGACCCAGTACTTC; CDR3: CASSRFRQYETQYF
V: TRBV9; D: TRBD1; size: once; J: TRBJ2-1; DNA: TGTGCCAGCAGCCTGAGACAGGGCTCCTACAATGAGCAGTTCTTC; CDR3: CASSLRQGSYNEQFF
V: TRBV5-4; D: -; size: -; J: TRBJ2-5; DNA: TGTGCCAGCAGGGTGGACAGTGACCAAGAGACCCAGTACTTC; CDR3: CASRVDSDQETQYF
V: TRBV5-4; D: TRBD2; size: -; J: TRBJ2-1; DNA: TGTGCCAGCAGCTCCCGGACTAGCGGGAGGGAAGAGCAGTTCTTC; CDR3: CASSSRTSGREEQFF
V: TRBV12-5; D: -; size: -; J: TRBJ1-1; DNA: TGTGCTAGTGGTTTCCGAGTCAACACTGAAGCTTTCTTT; CDR3: CASGFRVNTEAFF
V: TRBV5-6; D: TRBD1; size: -; J: TRBJ1-5; DNA: TGTGCCAGCAGCTTGACAGGGGCCCTGAATCAGCCCCAGCATTTT; CDR3: CASSLTGALNQPQHF
V: TRBV6-5; D: -; size: -; J: TRBJ1-2; DNA: TGTGCCAGCAGTTACACTACAGGGAACTATGGCTACACCTTC; CDR3: CASSYTTGNYGYTF
V: TRBV7-2; D: TRBD1; size: few; J: TRBJ1-2; DNA: TGTGCCAGCAGCTCACGGACCAGGGGGTCTAACTATGGCTACACCTTC; CDR3: CASSSRTRGSNYGYTF
V: TRBV18; D: TRBD2; size: -; J: TRBJ2-7; DNA: TGTGCCAGCTCGTCCGGACTAGCGGGCCTCTACGAGCAGTACTTC; CDR3: CASSSGLAGLYEQYF
V: TRBV19; D: TRBD1; size: -; J: TRBJ2-3; DNA: TGTGCCAGTAGTGATCCCGGGACAGGGTCAGATACGCAGTATTTT; CDR3: CASSDPGTGSDTQYF
V: TRBV10-3; D: -; size: once; J: TRBJ1-2; DNA: TGTGCCATCAGTGAGTCTGAACAGGGCTATGGCTACACCTTC; CDR3: CAISESEQGYGYTF
V: TRBV5-6; D: -; size: -; J: TRBJ2-1; DNA: TGTGCCAGCACCTACCTAGGCCAGGGGTGGAATGAGCAGTTCTTC; CDR3: CASTYLGQGWNEQFF
V: TRBV10-2; D: TRBD1; size: -; J: TRBJ2-2; DNA: TGCGCCAGCAGTGACTTTCCGGGACAGGGAGCGTTAGTCGGGGAGCTGTTTTTT; CDR3: CASSDFPGQGALVGELFF
V: TRBV6-6; D: TRBD2; size: -; J: TRBJ2-5; DNA: TGTGCCAGCAACCCTTACGGGCTAGCGGAAGAGACCCAGTACTTC; CDR3: CASNPYGLAEETQYF
V: TRBV5-6; D: TRBD1; size: few; J: TRBJ1-1; DNA: TGTGCCAGCAGCTTTTACAGGGGACGGAACACTGAAGCTTTCTTT; CDR3: CASSFYRGRNTEAFF
V: TRBV7-3; D: -; size: -; J: TRBJ2-1; DNA: TGTGCCAGCAGCCCTCAACCTGGGCAGAGCTCCTACAATGAGCAGTTCTTC; CDR3: CASSPQPGQSSYNEQFF
V: TRBV4-1; D: TRBD1; size: -; J: TRBJ2-1; DNA: TGCGCCAGCAGCCAAGCGGGGACCGGGACAGGGGTCCTGAATGAGCAGTTCTTC; CDR3: CASSQAGTGTGVLNEQFF
V: TRBV24-1; D: TRBD1; size: few; J: TRBJ2-2; DNA: TGTGCCACCAGCGACACGACAGGGGGCTTCGGGGAGCTGTTTTTT; CDR3: CATSDTTGGFGELFF
V: TRBV2; D: -; size: -; J: TRBJ1-1; DNA: TGTGCCAGCAGTGAAAATGATTGGGGCGCCAAGACTGAAGCTTTCTTT; CDR3: CASSENDWGAKTEAFF
V: TRBV7-6; D: -; size: -; J: TRBJ2-7; DNA: TGTGCCAGCAGCTTAGAAGACAGGCCCTCCTACGAGCAGTACTTC; CDR3: CASSLEDRPSYEQYF
V: TRBV7-3; D: TRBD1; size: -; J: TRBJ1-4; DNA: TGTGCCAGCAACAGGGGCGAGGGAGAAAAACTGTTTTTT; CDR3: CASNRGEGEKLFF
V: TRBV25-1; D: -; size: -; J: TRBJ1-6; DNA: TGTGCCAGCAGTCCACCGGGAGGGCGTTCACCCCTCCACTTT; CDR3: CASSPPGGRSPLHF
V: TRBV15; D: TRBD2; size: -; J: TRBJ2-7; DNA: TGTGCCACCAGCAGAGATGCGGTGACACTAGCGGGCCACGAGCAGTACTTC; CDR3: CATSRDAVTLAGHEQYF
V: TRBV6-2/TRBV6-3; D: TRBD2; size: -; J: TRBJ2-4; DNA: TGTGCCAGCAGCGGACTAGCGGGGGTACTTTACATTCAGTACTTC; CDR3: CASSGLAGVLYIQYF
V: TRBV19; D: TRBD1; size: -; J: TRBJ2-3; DNA: TGTGCCAGTCGGGTAGGGGGCGCCGCAGATACGCAGTATTTT; CDR3: CASRVGGAADTQYF
V: TRBV10-2; D: TRBD1; size: -; J: TRBJ1-1; DNA: TGCGCCAGCAGTGGATTACAGGGGATAAACACTGAAGCTTTCTTT; CDR3: CASSGLQGINTEAFF
V: TRBV28; D: TRBD1; size: -; J: TRBJ2-3; DNA: TGTGCCAGCAGGACATCCGGGACAGGGGCAGATACGCAGTATTTT; CDR3: CASRTSGTGADTQYF
V: TRBV9; D: -; size: -; J: TRBJ1-2; DNA: TGTGCCAGCAGCTCAAATCCCGGGGAGGGGACTACGCGAGGTGGCTACACCTTC; CDR3: CASSSNPGEGTTRGGYTF
V: TRBV6-4; D: TRBD1; size: few; J: TRBJ1-2; DNA: TGTGCCAGCAGTGACTCCGGTGACAGGGCGTGCGGCTACACCTTC; CDR3: CASSDSGDRACGYTF